This paragraph covers one TCR beta chain sequence. Its antigen is still unknown. Within one base of it there is no much larger clone, and no base qualities were kept. Trimming accounts for 4 bases at V and 9 bases at J, while the number of junction bases matched to no gene is 12. The CDR3, cysteine through phenylalanine, is 16 amino acids long. Only CDR3 DNA remains: 48 bases, in frame from the first base. The germline V gene (reference sequence) yields LNHDA for CDR1 and SQIVND for CDR2. The roughly 38 donors, aged roughly 6 to 90 years, were systemically healthy Caucasian individuals from Russia. Each donor gave about 10 milliliters of peripheral blood, drawn into EDTA-treated Vacutainer tubes. Ficoll-Paque density-gradient centrifugation was used to isolate PBMCs, with at least 7 million per sample. Total RNA was extracted from PBMCs with Trizol reagent, with at least 5 micrograms obtained per sample. For every donor, an aliquot of PBMCs went through flow cytometry to measure the percentages of naive CD45RAhigh/CD27high T cells.

The data stem from a study of blood T cells in healthy people across ages (dated by TCRdb to the mid-2010s). For the wider study: In model experiments, template switching captured about one uniquely barcoded TCR beta cDNA molecule for every two T cells. To track age-related changes in TCR beta repertoire diversity, the study relied on deep sequencing normalized with unique cDNA molecular identifiers. The donors were split into four age groups: young (average approximately 16 years), middle-aged (39), aged (approximately 60) and long-lived (82). Donors of different ages were randomly distributed across sequencing lanes to avoid experimental bias. Two additional independent replicas of 1 million unique cDNA reads from the same blood draw were analyzed for two donors (one aged 18 to 29 and one aged 80 or older). The full study reports these points: The CMV infection status of donors was not known, potentially confounding age-related changes in expanded clonotypes. Observed TCR beta diversity per million T cells fell roughly linearly with age, and a significant reduction was already apparent by age around 40. Bulk unsorted PBMC profiling prevented conclusive comparison of naive and antigen-experienced compartments. Estimates of total diversity based on one million sequenced T cells were considered lower bounds and underestimates. The percentage of naive T cells measured by flow cytometry correlated strongly with observed TCR beta diversity. The long-lived group showed more naive CD4+ T cells, fewer expanded clones and increased TCR diversity than the aged group, suggesting age selection.

Library method: 5' RACE. A second roughly 7 to 11 cycle PCR used a sample-barcoded 5' primer and a J-beta primer mix. A template-switch 5' adaptor carrying 12 random nucleotides introduced a unique molecular identifier onto each TCR beta cDNA molecule. At least 2.5 million CDR3-containing paired-end reads were obtained from each sample. First-strand cDNA synthesis was performed from all RNA using the Mint cDNA synthesis kit, with priming by a TRBC-specific oligonucleotide. Following uracil-DNA glycosylase treatment, a first 18-cycle PCR with universal primers M1SS and BC2_uni_R was performed on all cDNA. In the original analysis: For normalization, 1 million high-quality reads, each with a distinct molecular identifier, were randomly selected from each sample. Reads sharing molecular identifiers were discarded rather than binned into consensus sequences. MiTCR, run with a Q25 quality threshold and the strictest error-elimination algorithm, handled CDR3 identification, clonotype clustering and error correction. A nonparametric unseen species model using Euler transformation provided a lower-bound estimate of total TCR beta diversity. Using fastp trimming at Q25 and MiXCR clonotype assembly, TCRdb reanalyzed the public sequencing data and kept in-frame beta chains. Each entry merges the rows of one CDR3 protein and shows their most common DNA and genes. The V and J calls shown here were made by TCRdb, not taken from the authors' results. The sample table shows over 1,500,000 distinct CDR3 sequences, and roughly 43% are seen once. The ten largest clonotypes hold about 21% of the sample.

The chain employs TRBV19 and TRBJ1-6, and TRBD1 matches 7 of the central bases. The sequenced material came from blood. This TCR came from a human donor in good health. The CDR3 corresponds to CASSTTGTVGGSPLHF. The sequenced DNA: TGTGCCAGTAGTACCACGGGGACAGTCGGGGGTTCACCCCTCCACTTT.